This T cell receptor (beta chain) emerged from a study of regulatory T cells in long-lasting Graves disease. Whole-study context: Antithyroid drug intake by newly diagnosed Graves' patients had lasted under 3 months. Study outcomes and limitations: More public clonotypes were shared by persistent patients (about 3,000) than by new patients (fewer than 1,000).

Trimming took 2 bases from V and 10 from J, leaving 10 bases between them. The V gene's germline CDR1 is SGHTA and CDR2 FQGNSA. This CDR3 has 12 residues. The TCR beta library used iRepertoire HTBI primers with Arm-PCR amplification of CDR3. TCRdb reprocessed the multiplex PCR reads via MiXCR and lists one record per CDR3 protein. This sample has a few hundred thousand distinct CDR3 sequences; 14% occur once, and the top ten carry roughly 15%. Sample time point: newly diagnosed GD, antithyroid drugs for less than 3 months. RNA extracted from PBMCs served as the sequencing template. As a group, patients came from one endocrinology department in Xi'an, China. Comments on this clonotype: Its antigen remains unknown.

This same sample was also part of a study on T cells in Graves' hyperthyroidism and ophthalmopathy. That investigation notes: Most clonotypes expanded in thyroid above 0.001 were likewise present in blood.

The sequencing used peripheral blood mononuclear cells (PBMCs), collected at new diagnosis, from a patient treated with antithyroid drugs. The rearrangement uses TRBV7-2 and TRBJ2-3; D not resolved. The source is a woman between 45 and 65 years old with Graves disease. CDR3 residues: CASSLIEAPQYF. The CDR3 bases are TGTGCCAGCAGCTTAATTGAAGCGCCGCAGTATTTT.